This TCR beta chain was identified in a study of post-analysis software for immune sequencing data. Study conclusions and caveats: Versus controls, multiple sclerosis patients showed significantly lower diversity (normalized Chao1).

This clonotype was picked up many times. Its antigen is currently unknown. Prepared libraries of TCR beta cDNA carried unique molecular identifiers. cDNA molecules numbering about half a million came from about 0.94 to 9.7 million T cells. One entry per CDR3 protein, called by TCRdb with MiXCR from the PCR reads. Of 150,000 to 200,000 distinct CDR3 sequences in the sample, 30% were seen once. The sample comprised blood. This sequence originates from a girl between 5 and 17 years old with multiple sclerosis.

CDR3 region: CASSLSEPYEQYF. The DNA for the CDR3 is TGTGCCAGCAGCCTCAGCGAACCCTACGAGCAGTACTTC. The rearrangement links TRBV6-5 to TRBJ2-7; D gene uncertain. CDR3 length equals 13 residues. The ends were cut back, 6 bases at V and 2 bases at J, with 11 bases in the middle. Germline assignment: CDR1 MNHEY and CDR2 SVGAGI.